This T cell receptor (beta chain) was sequenced during a study of blood T cell repertoires in COVID-19. The overall study: Samples representing acute and convalescent COVID-19 were sourced from the United States, Italy and Spain. Sources were T cells, B-cell-depleted T cells, or PBMCs; the material itself was cDNA or gDNA.

Under the authors' procedure: Amplification of reference gene primers was used by the study to estimate nucleated cell counts. Method: immunoSEQ multiplex PCR; TCRdb's copy keeps in-frame clones and lacks some. Clone size and V and J calls were adopted from that table, with D and trimming inferred from the DNA. The data show a few hundred thousand clones, around 87% seen once. Sequencing was done on a sample of peripheral blood. This clonotype was obtained from a man aged 18-30 years with active or convalescent COVID-19.

The CDR3 loop reads CASSDPSGISTDTQYF. In DNA, the CDR3 is TGTGCCAGCAGTGACCCTAGCGGGATTAGCACAGATACGCAGTATTTT. The chain uses TRBV2 and TRBJ2-3; TRBD2 aligns across 9 bases. The CDR3 is 16 amino acids. V trimming: 3 bases; J trimming: 0 bases; junction bases outside the gene matches: 4. The germline CDR1 and CDR2 sequences are SNHLY and FYNNEI.